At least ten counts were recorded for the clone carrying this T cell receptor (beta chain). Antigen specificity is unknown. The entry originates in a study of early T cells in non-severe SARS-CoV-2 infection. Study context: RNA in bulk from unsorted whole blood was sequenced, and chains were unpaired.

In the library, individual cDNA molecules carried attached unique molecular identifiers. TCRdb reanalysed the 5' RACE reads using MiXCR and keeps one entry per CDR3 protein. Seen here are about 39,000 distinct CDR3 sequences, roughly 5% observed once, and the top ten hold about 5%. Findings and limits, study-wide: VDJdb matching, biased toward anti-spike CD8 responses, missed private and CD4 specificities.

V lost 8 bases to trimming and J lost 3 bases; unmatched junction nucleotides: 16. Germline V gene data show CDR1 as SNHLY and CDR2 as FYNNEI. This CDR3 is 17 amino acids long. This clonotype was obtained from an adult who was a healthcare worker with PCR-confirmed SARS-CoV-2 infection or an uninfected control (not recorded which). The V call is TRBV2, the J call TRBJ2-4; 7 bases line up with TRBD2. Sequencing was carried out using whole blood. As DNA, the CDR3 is TGTGCCAGCGACCCCCCTCCTGCGGGGGAGGGCAAAAACATTCAGTACTTC. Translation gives CASDPPPAGEGKNIQYF.